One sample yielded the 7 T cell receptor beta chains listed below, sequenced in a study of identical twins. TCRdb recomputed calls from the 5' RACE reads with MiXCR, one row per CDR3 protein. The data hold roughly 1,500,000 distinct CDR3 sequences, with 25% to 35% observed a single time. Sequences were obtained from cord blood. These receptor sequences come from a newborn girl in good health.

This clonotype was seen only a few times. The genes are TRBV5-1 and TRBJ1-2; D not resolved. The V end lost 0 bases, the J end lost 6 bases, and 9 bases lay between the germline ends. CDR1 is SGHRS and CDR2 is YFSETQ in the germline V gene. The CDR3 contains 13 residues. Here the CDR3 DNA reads TGCGCCAGCAGCTTGGGGTCCCCAAATGGCTACACCTTC. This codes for CASSLGSPNGYTF.

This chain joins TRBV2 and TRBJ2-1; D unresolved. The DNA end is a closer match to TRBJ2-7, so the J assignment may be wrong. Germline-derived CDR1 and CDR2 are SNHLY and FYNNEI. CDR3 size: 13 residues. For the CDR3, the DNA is TGTGCCAGCGGCCCCGGTTTCTACAATGAGCAGTACTTC. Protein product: CASGPGFYNEQYF.

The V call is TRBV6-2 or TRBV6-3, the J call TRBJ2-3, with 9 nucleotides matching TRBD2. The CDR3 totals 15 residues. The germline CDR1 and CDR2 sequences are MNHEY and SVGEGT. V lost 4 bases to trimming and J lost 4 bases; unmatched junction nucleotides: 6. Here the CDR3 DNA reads TGTGCCAGCAGTTTGTGGCGGGGGGGCCCAGATACGCAGTATTTT. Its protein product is CASSLWRGGPDTQYF.

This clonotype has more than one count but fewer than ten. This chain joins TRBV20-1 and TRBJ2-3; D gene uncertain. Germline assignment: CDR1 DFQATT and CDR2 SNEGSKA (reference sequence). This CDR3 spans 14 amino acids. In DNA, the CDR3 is TGCAGCGCCACCGACTCCACTAGCACAGATACGCAGTATTTT. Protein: CSATDSTSTDTQYF.

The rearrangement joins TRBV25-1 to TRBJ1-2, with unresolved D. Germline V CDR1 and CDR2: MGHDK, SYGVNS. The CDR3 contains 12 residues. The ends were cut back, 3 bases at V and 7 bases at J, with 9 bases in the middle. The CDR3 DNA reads TGTGCCAGCAGTGAGTTCGGTGGTGGCTACACCTTC. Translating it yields CASSEFGGGYTF.

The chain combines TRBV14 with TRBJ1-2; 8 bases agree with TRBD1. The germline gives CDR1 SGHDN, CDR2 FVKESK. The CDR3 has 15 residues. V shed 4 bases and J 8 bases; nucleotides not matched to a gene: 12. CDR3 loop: CASSPADRASFGYTF. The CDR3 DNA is TGTGCCAGCAGCCCCGCGGACAGGGCCTCGTTCGGCTACACCTTC.

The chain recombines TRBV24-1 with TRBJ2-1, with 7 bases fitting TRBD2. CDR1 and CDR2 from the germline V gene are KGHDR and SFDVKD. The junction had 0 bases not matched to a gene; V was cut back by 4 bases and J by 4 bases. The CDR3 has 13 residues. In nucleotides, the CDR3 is TGTGCCACCAGTGACGGGGGGTACAATGAGCAGTTCTTC. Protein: CATSDGGYNEQFF.